This TCR beta chain derives from a study of CD8 T cells in ankylosing spondylitis. CDR1 and CDR2 from the germline V gene are MNHEY and SVGAGI. The CDR3 covers 14 residues. V lost 0 bases and J lost 4, with 7 bases in between. This clonotype was picked up a small number of times. Its antigen is unidentified. Library preparation for TCR beta used quantitative 5'-RACE with molecular barcodes. One entry per CDR3 protein, called by TCRdb with MiXCR from the 5' RACE reads. This sample has roughly 700,000 distinct CDR3 sequences, with around 20% found just once. Study conclusions and caveats: Within ankylosing spondylitis blood, a TCR beta motif made up of eight highly homologous variants appeared to be characteristic. Peripheral blood held disease-linked clones only at relatively low frequency, and these were CD8+. Prior literature has documented some motif variants in synovial fluid and blood from reactive arthritis.

Material for sequencing was blood, either unsorted or a sorted T cell fraction (not recorded which). This TCR was sampled from a male donor with ankylosing spondylitis. This chain links TRBV6-5 with TRBJ2-1; unclear D gene. CDR3 sequence: CASSYSRVYNEQFF. The CDR3 nucleotides read TGTGCCAGCAGTTACTCGAGAGTATACAATGAGCAGTTCTTC.